The 13 T cell receptor beta chains listed next were all sequenced from one sample in a study of OX40 agonist ivuxolimab in advanced cancers. The data were produced by immunoSEQ multiplex PCR, yet TCRdb's version contains in-frame clones alone and is incomplete. The sample includes tens of thousands of clones, about nine tenths of them seen just once. The source was CD4+ or CD8+ T cells sorted from blood, collected in a trial of the OX40 agonist ivuxolimab. These receptors originate from an adult with an advanced solid tumor such as melanoma, head and neck, liver or kidney cancer.

The V call is TRBV4-3, the J call TRBJ1-3, with 9 bases aligning to TRBD1. This CDR3 region has 16 residues. Per germline, CDR1 LGHNA and CDR2 YSLEER. The V segment lost 4 bases and the J segment 0 bases; nucleotides outside the gene matches: 4. The CDR3 bases are TGCGCCAGCAGCCGCTTGACAGGGGGCTCTGGAAACACCATATATTTT. Translating gives CASSRLTGGSGNTIYF.

The CDR3 coding sequence is TGCGCCAGCAGCAGGTTATCGAAAGAGGATGAAAAACTGTTTTTT. It codes for CASSRLSKEDEKLFF. The chain has TRBV4-3 and TRBJ1-4; no clear D. The germline V and J ends were trimmed by 5 bases and 6 bases, with 16 bases remaining between them. There are 15 residues in the CDR3. Germline V gene lookup returns CDR1 LGHNA and CDR2 YSLEER.

The rearrangement joins TRBV7-2 to TRBJ2-5; TRBD2 agrees at 11 bases. V lost 1 base, J lost 4 bases, and 8 bases stayed unmatched. This CDR3 has 17 amino acids. CDR1 and CDR2 (germline): SGHTA, FQGNSA. CDR3 region: CASSLGGLAGGIETQYF. CDR3 DNA: TGTGCCAGCAGCTTAGGGGGTCTAGCGGGAGGTATAGAGACCCAGTACTTC.

This chain joins TRBV7-9 and TRBJ2-1; D perhaps matches TRBD2 (5 bases). V was shortened by 4 bases and J by 9 bases, with 10 bases between the two germline ends. This CDR3 contains 12 residues. Germline CDR1 SEHNR, CDR2 FQNEAQ (reference sequence). This chain's CDR3 is CASSSLASEQFF. CDR3 DNA: TGTGCCAGCAGCTCCCTAGCTTCTGAGCAGTTCTTC.

The rearrangement uses TRBV30 and TRBJ2-7; perhaps TRBD2 as D (6 bases). Trimming shortened V by 2 bases and J by 1 base, and 18 bases separated the two germline ends. This CDR3 spans 16 amino acids. Germline-derived CDR1 and CDR2 are GTSNPN and SVGIG (reference sequence). The DNA for the CDR3 is TGTGCCTGGAGTCCCAAGGTAGGGAGGAATTCCTACGAGCAGTACGTC. Translation gives CAWSPKVGRNSYEQYV.

DNA of the CDR3: TGCGCCAGCAGCCCTGGCTACAATGAGCAGTTCTTC. As protein: CASSPGYNEQFF. This chain uses TRBV5-1 with TRBJ2-1; D remains ambiguous. V was trimmed by 4 bases and J by 3 bases, leaving 5 bases between them. The CDR3 covers 12 residues. The germline V gene has CDR1 SGHRS and CDR2 YFSETQ.

This clone was seen just once. CDR3 DNA: TGTGCCAGCAGTGTCCGGGACAGGGGGTATCAGCCCCAGCATTTT. Translation: CASSVRDRGYQPQHF. This chain uses TRBV28 with TRBJ1-5; 11 positions match TRBD1. Germline trimming cut 5 bases from V and 5 bases from J; bases unmatched to any gene: 5. Germline values: CDR1 MDHEN, CDR2 SYDVKM. This CDR3 is 15 amino acids long.

The rearrangement joins TRBV30 to TRBJ1-4; D unresolved. V lost 0 bases to trimming and J lost 2 bases, with 13 bases between them. The CDR3 spans 16 residues. Germline-derived CDR1 and CDR2 are GTSNPN and SVGIG (reference sequence). The CDR3 loop reads CAWSVRQFETNEKLFF. The CDR3, as DNA: TGTGCCTGGAGTGTACGGCAATTTGAGACTAATGAAAAACTGTTTTTT.

This chain connects TRBV30 to TRBJ1-1; D is ambiguous. Germline CDR1 reads GTSNPN; CDR2 reads SVGIG (reference sequence). The CDR3 length is 12 residues. Trimming took off 1 base at V and 6 bases at J, with 9 bases between the two ends. CDR3 region: CAWSDSDPEAFF. The CDR3 nucleotides are TGTGCCTGGAGTGACTCCGACCCTGAAGCTTTCTTT.

The CDR3 sequence: CATSRDTSGYNEQFF. CDR3 nucleotide sequence: TGTGCCACCAGCAGAGATACTAGCGGCTACAATGAGCAGTTCTTC. The chain uses TRBV15 and TRBJ2-1; 8 bases line up with TRBD2. The trim removed 0 bases at V and 3 bases at J, leaving 1 base unmatched. Germline values: CDR1 LNHNV, CDR2 YYDKDF (reference sequence). The CDR3 is 15 residues long.

The V and J genes are TRBV10-3 and TRBJ1-1, with 7 bases that match TRBD1. Per germline, CDR1 ENHRY and CDR2 SYGVKD. The CDR3 runs to 17 residues. The V and J ends lost 9 bases and 4 bases, in that order; junction bases with no gene match: 20. Here the CDR3 reads CAIAQGQVLMESTEAFF. CDR3 sequence (DNA): TGTGCCATAGCGCAAGGACAGGTCTTAATGGAGAGCACTGAAGCTTTCTTT.

The V call is TRBV7-9, the J call TRBJ1-3; 12 bases are shared with TRBD1. This CDR3 has 17 amino acids. V dropped 2 bases and J dropped 4; count of bases not matched to a gene: 6. CDR1 and CDR2 (germline): SEHNR, FQNEAQ (reference sequence). CDR3 DNA: TGTGCCAGCAGCTTAAGGGGACAGGGGGCTTCCGGAAACACCATATATTTT. Translation gives CASSLRGQGASGNTIYF.

In the case of this clone: The junction and the germline gene differ at one end; a read error may be behind it. CDR3 coding DNA: TGTGCCAGCAGCCCCGGGACAGCTACGCAGTATTTT. This codes for CASSPGTATQYF. V usage is TRBV7-3 and J usage is TRBJ2-3, with 7 positions matching TRBD1. CDR1 and CDR2 (germline): SGHTA, FQGTGA. This CDR3 has 12 amino acids.